Shown below are 13 T cell receptor beta chains from a single sample sequenced in a study of control samples from healthy donors and cancer patients. Data came from immunoSEQ multiplex PCR; TCRdb stores just in-frame clones and leaves some out. In the table there are about 150,000 clones, about 94% of which are singletons. Sequenced input: blood. The source is a man in his forties in good health.

This clone was counted a few times. This chain joins TRBV6-5 and TRBJ1-2; D possibly corresponds to TRBD1 (5 bases). Germline V CDR1 and CDR2: MNHEY, SVGAGI. The CDR3 runs to 12 residues. Trimming shortened V by 7 bases and J by 8 bases, and 14 bases separated the two germline ends. The CDR3 sequence: CASTRVGEGYTF. In nucleotides, the CDR3 is TGTGCCAGCACCCGGGTAGGGGAGGGCTACACCTTC.

The chain uses TRBV24-1 and TRBJ2-6; D not certain. Germline-derived CDR1 and CDR2 are KGHDR and SFDVKD. This CDR3 region has 17 residues. V was shortened by 3 bases and J by 0 bases, with 11 bases between the two germline ends. The CDR3 loop is CATSDGRRSSGANVLTF. The CDR3 nucleotides are TGTGCCACCAGTGATGGGCGACGGAGCTCTGGGGCCAACGTCCTGACTTTC.

The chain carries TRBV5-4 and TRBJ2-1; D gene uncertain. The CDR3 has 13 amino acids. Deletions cut 1 base from V and 6 bases from J, with 8 bases between. Germline CDR1 SGHNT, CDR2 YYREEE (reference sequence). The CDR3 region is CASSLSSFNEQFF. CDR3 coding DNA: TGTGCCAGCAGCTTGTCTAGTTTCAATGAGCAGTTCTTC.

As for this clone: In the same sample, other DNA sequences code for this CDR3. The chain links TRBV27 to TRBJ1-1; the D is unclear. This CDR3 is built from 11 residues. Per germline, CDR1 MNHEY and CDR2 SMNVEV (reference sequence). Trimming took 6 bases from V and 4 from J, leaving 6 bases between them. The CDR3 region is CASRVGTEAFF. CDR3 DNA sequence: TGTGCCAGCAGAGTGGGCACTGAAGCTTTCTTT.

This clone was seen once. This chain joins TRBV2 and TRBJ2-7; 7 bases agree with TRBD1. V lost 9 bases, J lost 0 bases, and 2 bases stayed unmatched. Germline values: CDR1 SNHLY, CDR2 FYNNEI. This CDR3 has 12 residues. CDR3 sequence (DNA): TGTGCCAGGGGACAGAGCTCCTACGAGCAGTACTTC. Translated: CARGQSSYEQYF.

The genes are TRBV28 and TRBJ1-1; 7 nucleotides agree with TRBD1. J was trimmed by 0 bases and V by 6 bases; bases with no gene match: 1. This CDR3 region has 13 residues. Germline assignment: CDR1 MDHEN and CDR2 SYDVKM. Here the CDR3 reads CASRGQMNTEAFF. The DNA of the CDR3 is TGTGCCAGCAGGGGACAGATGAACACTGAAGCTTTCTTT.

The rearrangement joins TRBV13 to TRBJ1-3; maybe TRBD1 (6 bases). This CDR3 region has 16 residues. Germline V gene lookup returns CDR1 PRHDT and CDR2 FYEKMQ (reference sequence). Trimming cost V 5 bases and J 2 bases, with 16 bases left between them. CDR3 coding DNA: TGTGCCAGCAGCCTACAAGGGGGGGTCACTGGAAACACCATATATTTT. This encodes CASSLQGGVTGNTIYF.

The chain combines TRBV15 with TRBJ1-6, with D perhaps TRBD1 (6 bases). Germline CDR1 LNHNV, CDR2 YYDKDF (reference sequence). The V end lost 0 bases, the J end lost 6 bases, and 9 bases lay between the germline ends. CDR3 size: 15 residues. The DNA for the CDR3 is TGTGCCACCAGCAGAGATTCGGGGGCTAATTCACCCCTCCACTTT. Amino acid sequence: CATSRDSGANSPLHF. Filled out from reference TRBV15 and TRBJ1-6, the complete variable domain reads DAMVIQNPRYQVTQFGKPVTLSCSQTLNHNVMYWYQQKSSQAPKLLFHYYDKDFNNEADTPDNFQSRRPNTSFCFLDIRSPGLGDTAMYLCATSRDSGANSPLHFGNGTRLTVT.

The V call is TRBV14, the J call TRBJ1-1; no clear D. CDR3 length: 13 residues. Germline CDR1 SGHDN, CDR2 FVKESK. V was clipped by 2 bases and J by 0 bases, with 4 bases between them. The CDR3 region is CASSQFVNTEAFF. CDR3 bases: TGTGCCAGCAGCCAATTCGTGAACACTGAAGCTTTCTTT.

The chain employs TRBV30 and TRBJ2-1, with D tentatively TRBD2 (6 bases). The germline CDR1 and CDR2 sequences are GTSNPN and SVGIG (reference sequence). This CDR3 has 14 amino acids. V was clipped by 5 bases and J by 5 bases, with 16 bases between them. The CDR3 spells CAWDAGSSHNEQFF. The CDR3 bases are TGTGCCTGGGATGCGGGGTCCAGTCACAATGAGCAGTTCTTC.

The rearrangement joins TRBV9 to TRBJ1-5; maybe TRBD1 (6 bases). This CDR3 has 15 amino acids. Between the trimmed V and J ends, which lost 4 bases and 1 base, there was a span of 12 bases. Germline lookup yields CDR1 SGDLS and CDR2 YYNGEE. DNA of the CDR3: TGTGCCAGCAGCTTACAGGGCCGGAGCAATCAGCCCCAGCATTTT. It is translated as CASSLQGRSNQPQHF.

The chain employs TRBV27 and TRBJ2-7; no firm D call. The CDR3 covers 12 residues. CDR1 MNHEY and CDR2 SMNVEV come from the germline V gene (reference sequence). V was shortened by 4 bases and J by 7 bases, with 11 bases between the two germline ends. Written as DNA, the CDR3 is TGTGCCAGCAGTTCTCAGTGGGGAGAGCAGTACTTC. As protein: CASSSQWGEQYF.

The chain is built from TRBV10-3 and TRBJ1-2; possible D gene TRBD1, 5 bases. The CDR3 length is 14 residues. Germline lookup yields CDR1 ENHRY and CDR2 SYGVKD. V was clipped by 2 bases and J by 0 bases, with 7 bases between them. The CDR3 coding sequence is TGTGCCATCAGTGAGAGAGGGGCTAACTATGGCTACACCTTC. Its translation is CAISERGANYGYTF.